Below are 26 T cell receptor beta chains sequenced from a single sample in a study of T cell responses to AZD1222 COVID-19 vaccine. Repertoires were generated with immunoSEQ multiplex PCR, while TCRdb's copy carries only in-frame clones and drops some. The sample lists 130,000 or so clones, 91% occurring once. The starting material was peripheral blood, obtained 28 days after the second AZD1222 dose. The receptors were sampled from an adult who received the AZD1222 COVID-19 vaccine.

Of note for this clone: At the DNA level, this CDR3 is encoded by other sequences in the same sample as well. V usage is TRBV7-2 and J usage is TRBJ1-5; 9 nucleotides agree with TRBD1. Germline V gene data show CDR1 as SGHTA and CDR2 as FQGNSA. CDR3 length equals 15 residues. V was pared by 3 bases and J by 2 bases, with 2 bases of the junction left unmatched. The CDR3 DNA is TGTGCCAGCAGCTTGCGGACAGGGGGCAATCAGCCCCAGCATTTT. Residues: CASSLRTGGNQPQHF.

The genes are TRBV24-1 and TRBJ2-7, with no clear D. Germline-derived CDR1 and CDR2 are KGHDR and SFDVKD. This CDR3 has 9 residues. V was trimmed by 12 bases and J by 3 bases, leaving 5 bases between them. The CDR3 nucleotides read TGTGCCTGGGACTACGAGCAGTACGTC. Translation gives CAWDYEQYV.

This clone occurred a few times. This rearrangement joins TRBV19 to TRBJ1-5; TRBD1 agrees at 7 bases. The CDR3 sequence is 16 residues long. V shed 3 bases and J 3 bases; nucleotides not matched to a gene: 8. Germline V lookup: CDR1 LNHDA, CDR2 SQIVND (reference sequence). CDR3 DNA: TGTGCCAGTAGTATTATCACAGGGGCCGTCAATCAGCCCCAGCATTTT. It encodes CASSIITGAVNQPQHF.

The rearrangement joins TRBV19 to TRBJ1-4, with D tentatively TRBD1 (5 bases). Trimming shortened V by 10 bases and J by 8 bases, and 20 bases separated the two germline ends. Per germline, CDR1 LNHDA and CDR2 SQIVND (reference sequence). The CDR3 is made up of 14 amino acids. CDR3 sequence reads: CATSYVGVGEKLFF. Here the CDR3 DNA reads TGTGCCACTTCCTATGTGGGGGTAGGGGAAAAACTGTTTTTT.

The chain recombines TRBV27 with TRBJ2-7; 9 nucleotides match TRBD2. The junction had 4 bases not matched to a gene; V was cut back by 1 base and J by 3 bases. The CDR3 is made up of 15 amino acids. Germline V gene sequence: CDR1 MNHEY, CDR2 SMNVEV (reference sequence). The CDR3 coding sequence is TGTGCCAGCAGTTTATACGGCGGGGGGGGCTACGAGCAGTACGTC. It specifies CASSLYGGGGYEQYV.

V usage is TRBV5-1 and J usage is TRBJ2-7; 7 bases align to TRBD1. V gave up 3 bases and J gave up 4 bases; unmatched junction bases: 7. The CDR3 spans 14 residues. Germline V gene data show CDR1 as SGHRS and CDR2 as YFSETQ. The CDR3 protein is CASSSSIRGYEQYF. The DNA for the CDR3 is TGCGCCAGCAGCTCATCGATCAGGGGGTACGAGCAGTACTTC. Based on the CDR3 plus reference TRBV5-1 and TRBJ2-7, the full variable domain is KAGVTQTPRYLIKTRGQQVTLSCSPISGHRSVSWYQQTPGQGLQFLFEYFSETQRNKGNFPGRFSGRQFSNSRSEMNVSTLELGDSALYLCASSSSIRGYEQYFGPGTRLTVT.

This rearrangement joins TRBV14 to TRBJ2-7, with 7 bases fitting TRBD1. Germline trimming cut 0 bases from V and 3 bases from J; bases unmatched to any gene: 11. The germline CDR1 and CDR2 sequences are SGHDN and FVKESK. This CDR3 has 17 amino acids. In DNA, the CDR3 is TGTGCCAGCAGCCAAGATCCCCTGACAGGGTTTCACTACGAGCAGTACTTC. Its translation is CASSQDPLTGFHYEQYF.

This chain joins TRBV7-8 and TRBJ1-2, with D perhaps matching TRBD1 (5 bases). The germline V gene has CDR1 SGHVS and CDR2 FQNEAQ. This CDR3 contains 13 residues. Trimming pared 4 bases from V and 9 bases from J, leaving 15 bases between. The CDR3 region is CASSSRGGGSYTF. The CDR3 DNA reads TGTGCCAGCAGCTCTCGAGGCGGGGGGAGCTACACCTTC.

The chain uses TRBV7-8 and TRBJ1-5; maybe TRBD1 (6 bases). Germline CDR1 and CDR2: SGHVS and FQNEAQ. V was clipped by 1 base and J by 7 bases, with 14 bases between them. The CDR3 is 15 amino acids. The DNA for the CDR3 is TGTGCCAGCAGCTTAGGACCGGGGGCACGACAGCCCCAGCATTTT. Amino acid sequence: CASSLGPGARQPQHF.

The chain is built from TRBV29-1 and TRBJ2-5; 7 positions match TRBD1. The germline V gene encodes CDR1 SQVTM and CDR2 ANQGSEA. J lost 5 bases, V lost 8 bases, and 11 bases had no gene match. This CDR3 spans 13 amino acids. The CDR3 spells CSPLRGLGETQYF. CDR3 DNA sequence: TGCAGCCCATTAAGGGGGCTCGGGGAGACCCAGTACTTC. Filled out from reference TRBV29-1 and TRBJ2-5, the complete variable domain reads SAVISQKPSRDICQRGTSLTIQCQVDSQVTMMFWYRQQPGQSLTLIATANQGSEATYESGFVIDKFPISRPNLTFSTLTVSNMSPEDSSIYLCSPLRGLGETQYFGPGTRLLVL.

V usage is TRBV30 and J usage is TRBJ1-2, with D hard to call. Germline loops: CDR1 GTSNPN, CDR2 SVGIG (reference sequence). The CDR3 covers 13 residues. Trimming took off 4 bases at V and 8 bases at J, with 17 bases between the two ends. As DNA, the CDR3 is TGTGCCTGGACCTTCCGGGGTCAGAGCGGCTACACCTTC. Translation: CAWTFRGQSGYTF.

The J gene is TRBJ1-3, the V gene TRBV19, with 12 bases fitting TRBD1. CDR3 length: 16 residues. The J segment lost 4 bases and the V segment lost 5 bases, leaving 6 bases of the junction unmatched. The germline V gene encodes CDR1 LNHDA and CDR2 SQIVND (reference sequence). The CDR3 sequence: CASSLGTGGFGNTIYF. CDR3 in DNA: TGTGCCAGTAGTCTCGGGACAGGGGGCTTCGGAAACACCATATATTTT.

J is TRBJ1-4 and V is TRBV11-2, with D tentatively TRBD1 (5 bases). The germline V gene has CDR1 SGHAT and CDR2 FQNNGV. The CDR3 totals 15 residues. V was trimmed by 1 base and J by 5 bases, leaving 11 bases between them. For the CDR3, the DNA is TGTGCCAGCAGCTTAGGGGCCGGGGGGAATGAAAAACTGTTTTTT. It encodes CASSLGAGGNEKLFF.

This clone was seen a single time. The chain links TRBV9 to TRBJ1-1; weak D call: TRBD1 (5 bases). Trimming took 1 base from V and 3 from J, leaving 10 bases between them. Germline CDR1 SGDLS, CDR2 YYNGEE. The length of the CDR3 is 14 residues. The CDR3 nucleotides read TGTGCCAGCAGCGTACGGGGGTTGGACACTGAAGCTTTCTTT. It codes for CASSVRGLDTEAFF.

This CDR3 reads CASSRDRGPSLHF. CDR3 in DNA: TGTGCCAGCAGCCGGGACAGGGGCCCAAGCCTCCACTTT. The J gene is TRBJ1-6, the V gene TRBV7-2; TRBD1 aligns across 10 bases. Trimming at V came to 5 bases and at J to 15 bases, leaving 7 bases not matched to a gene. The CDR3 covers 13 residues. From germline, CDR1 is SGHTA and CDR2 FQGNSA.

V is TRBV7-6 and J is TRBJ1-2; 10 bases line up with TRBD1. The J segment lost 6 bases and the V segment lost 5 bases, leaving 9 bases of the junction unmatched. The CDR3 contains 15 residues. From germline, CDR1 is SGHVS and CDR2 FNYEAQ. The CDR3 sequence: CASSPRQGAIDGYTF. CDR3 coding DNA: TGTGCCAGCAGCCCGCGACAGGGGGCGATAGATGGCTACACCTTC. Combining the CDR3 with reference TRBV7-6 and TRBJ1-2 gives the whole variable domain GAGVSQSPRYKVTKRGQDVALRCDPISGHVSLYWYRQALGQGPEFLTYFNYEAQQDKSGLPNDRFSAERPEGSISTLTIQRTEQRDSAMYRCASSPRQGAIDGYTFGSGTRLTVV.

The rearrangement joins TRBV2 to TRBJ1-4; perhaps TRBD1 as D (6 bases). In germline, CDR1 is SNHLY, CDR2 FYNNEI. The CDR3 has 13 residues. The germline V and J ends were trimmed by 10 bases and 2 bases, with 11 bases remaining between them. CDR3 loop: CAILRGTNEKLFF. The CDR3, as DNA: TGTGCCATACTAAGGGGGACTAATGAAAAACTGTTTTTT.

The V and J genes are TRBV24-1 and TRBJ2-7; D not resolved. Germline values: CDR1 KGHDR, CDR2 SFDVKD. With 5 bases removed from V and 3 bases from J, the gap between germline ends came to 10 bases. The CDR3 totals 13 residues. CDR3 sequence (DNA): TGTGCCACCAGTGCCGGGCCACACTACGAGCAGTACTTC. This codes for CATSAGPHYEQYF.

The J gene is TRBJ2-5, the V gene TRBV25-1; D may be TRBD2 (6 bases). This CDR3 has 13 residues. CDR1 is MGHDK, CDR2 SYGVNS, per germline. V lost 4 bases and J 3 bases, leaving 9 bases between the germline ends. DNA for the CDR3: TGTGCCAGCAGTGCGACTAGGAAAGAGACCCAGTACTTC. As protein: CASSATRKETQYF.

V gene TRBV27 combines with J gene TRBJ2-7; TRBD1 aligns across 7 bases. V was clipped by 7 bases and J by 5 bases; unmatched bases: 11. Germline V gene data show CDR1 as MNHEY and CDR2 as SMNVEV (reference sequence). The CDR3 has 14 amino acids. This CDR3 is CASKGGIGKNEQYF. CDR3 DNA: TGTGCCAGCAAAGGGGGCATAGGAAAAAACGAGCAGTACTTC.

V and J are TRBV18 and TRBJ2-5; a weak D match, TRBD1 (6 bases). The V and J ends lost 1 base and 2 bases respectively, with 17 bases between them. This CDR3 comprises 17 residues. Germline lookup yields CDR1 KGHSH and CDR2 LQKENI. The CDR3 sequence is CASSPRVGATGQETQYF. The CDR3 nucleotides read TGTGCCAGCTCACCACGAGTCGGGGCGACAGGACAAGAGACCCAGTACTTC.

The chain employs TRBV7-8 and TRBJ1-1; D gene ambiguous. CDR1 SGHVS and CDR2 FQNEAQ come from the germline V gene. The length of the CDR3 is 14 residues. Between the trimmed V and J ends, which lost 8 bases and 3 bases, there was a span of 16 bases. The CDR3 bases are TGTGCCAGCGTCTTCGGCAGGCTGGACACTGAAGCTTTCTTT. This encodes CASVFGRLDTEAFF. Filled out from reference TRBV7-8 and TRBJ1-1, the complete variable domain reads GAGVSQSPRYKVAKRGQDVALRCDPISGHVSLFWYQQALGQGPEFLTYFQNEAQLDKSGLPSDRFFAERPEGSVSTLKIQRTQQEDSAVYLCASVFGRLDTEAFFGQGTRLTVV.

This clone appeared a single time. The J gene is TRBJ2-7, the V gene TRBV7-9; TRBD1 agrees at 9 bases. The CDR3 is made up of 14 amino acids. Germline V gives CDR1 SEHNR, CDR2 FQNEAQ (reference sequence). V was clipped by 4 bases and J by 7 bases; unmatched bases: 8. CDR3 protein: CASSSRDRVREQYF. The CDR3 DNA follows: TGTGCCAGCAGCTCCCGGGACAGGGTGCGGGAGCAGTACTTC. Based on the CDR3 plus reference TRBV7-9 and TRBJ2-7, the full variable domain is DTGVSQNPRHKITKRGQNVTFRCDPISEHNRLYWYRQTLGQGPEFLTYFQNEAQLEKSRLLSDRFSAERPKGSFSTLEIQRTEQGDSAMYLCASSSRDRVREQYFGPGTRLTVT.

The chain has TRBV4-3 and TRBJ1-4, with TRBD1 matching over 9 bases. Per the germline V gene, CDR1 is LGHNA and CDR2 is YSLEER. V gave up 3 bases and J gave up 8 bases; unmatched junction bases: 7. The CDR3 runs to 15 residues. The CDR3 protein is CASSHGDRDDEKLFF. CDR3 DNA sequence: TGCGCCAGCAGCCATGGGGACAGGGACGACGAAAAACTGTTTTTT.

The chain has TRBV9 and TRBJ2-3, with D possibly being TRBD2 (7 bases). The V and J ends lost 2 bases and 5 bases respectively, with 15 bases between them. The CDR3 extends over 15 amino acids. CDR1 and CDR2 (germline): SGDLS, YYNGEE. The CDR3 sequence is CASSVEGGRLDTQYF. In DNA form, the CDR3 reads TGTGCCAGCAGCGTTGAGGGGGGGCGTCTAGATACGCAGTATTTT.

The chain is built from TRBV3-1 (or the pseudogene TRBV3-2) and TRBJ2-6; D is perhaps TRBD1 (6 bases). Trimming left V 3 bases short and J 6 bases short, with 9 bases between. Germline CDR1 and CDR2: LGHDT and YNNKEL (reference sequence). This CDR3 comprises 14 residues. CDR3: CASSQGHMANVLTF. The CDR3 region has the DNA TGTGCCAGCAGCCAGGGACATATGGCCAACGTCCTGACTTTC.